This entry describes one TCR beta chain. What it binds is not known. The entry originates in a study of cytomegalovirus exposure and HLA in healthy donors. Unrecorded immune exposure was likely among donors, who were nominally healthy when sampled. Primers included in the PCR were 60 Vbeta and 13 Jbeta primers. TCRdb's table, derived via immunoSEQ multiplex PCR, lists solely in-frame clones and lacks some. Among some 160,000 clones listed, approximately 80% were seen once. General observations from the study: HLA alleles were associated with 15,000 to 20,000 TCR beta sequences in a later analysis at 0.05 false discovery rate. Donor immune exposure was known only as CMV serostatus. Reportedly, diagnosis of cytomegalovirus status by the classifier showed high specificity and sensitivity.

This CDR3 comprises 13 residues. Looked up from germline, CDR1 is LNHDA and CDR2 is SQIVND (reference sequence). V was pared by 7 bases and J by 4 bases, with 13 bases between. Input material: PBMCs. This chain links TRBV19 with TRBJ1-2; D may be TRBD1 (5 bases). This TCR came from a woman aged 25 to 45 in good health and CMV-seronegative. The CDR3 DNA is TGTGCCAGTACCGTAGGTGGGGCCTATGGCTACACCTTC. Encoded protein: CASTVGGAYGYTF.